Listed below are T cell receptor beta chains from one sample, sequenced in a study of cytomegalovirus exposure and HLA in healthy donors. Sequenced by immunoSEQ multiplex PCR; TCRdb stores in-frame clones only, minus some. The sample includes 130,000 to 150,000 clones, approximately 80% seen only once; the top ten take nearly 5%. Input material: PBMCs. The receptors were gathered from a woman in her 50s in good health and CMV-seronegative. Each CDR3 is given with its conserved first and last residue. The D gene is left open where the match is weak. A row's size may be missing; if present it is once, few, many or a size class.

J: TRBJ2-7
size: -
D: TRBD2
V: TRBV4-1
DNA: TGCGCCAGCAGCCAAGTTAGCGGGGGGAACGAGCAGTACTTC
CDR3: CASSQVSGGNEQYF

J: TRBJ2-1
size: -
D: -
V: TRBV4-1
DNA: TGCGCCAGCAGCCTAGAACGGGCTAGCCCCTACTCCTACAATGAGCAGTTCTTC
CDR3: CASSLERASPYSYNEQFF

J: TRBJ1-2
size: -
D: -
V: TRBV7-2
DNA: TGTGCCAGCAGCTTAGACAGGGATGGTGGGGGCTACACCTTC
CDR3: CASSLDRDGGGYTF

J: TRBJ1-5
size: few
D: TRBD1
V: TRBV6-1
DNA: TGTGCCACACAGGGGGCTCGAAATCAGCCCCAGCATTTT
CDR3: CATQGARNQPQHF

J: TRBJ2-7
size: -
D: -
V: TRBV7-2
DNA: TGTGCCAGCAGCTTACTCTTCTACGAGCAGTACTTC
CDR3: CASSLLFYEQYF

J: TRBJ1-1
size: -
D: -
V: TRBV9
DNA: TGTGCCAGCAGCCGGGCGGGGTCCGAGGCTTTCTTT
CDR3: CASSRAGSEAFF

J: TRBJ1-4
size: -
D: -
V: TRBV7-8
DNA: TGTGCCAGCAGCTTAGGGGGGGGGAATGAAAAACTGTTTTTT
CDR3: CASSLGGGNEKLFF

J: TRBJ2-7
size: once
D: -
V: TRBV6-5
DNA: TGTGCCAGCAGAAACAGGGTAGGGGAGCAGTACTTC
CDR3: CASRNRVGEQYF

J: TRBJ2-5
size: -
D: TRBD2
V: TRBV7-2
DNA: TGTGCCAGCAGCCCCGGACTAGCTTGGGAGACCCAGTACTTC
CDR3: CASSPGLAWETQYF

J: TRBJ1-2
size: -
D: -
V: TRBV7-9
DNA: TGTGCCAGCAGCTTAAACCCGCCGGTGGTCTATGGCTACACCTTC
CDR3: CASSLNPPVVYGYTF

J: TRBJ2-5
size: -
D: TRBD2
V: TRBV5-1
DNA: TGCGCCAGCAGCCCTTTGACTAGCCTATCTCAAGAGACCCAGTACTTC
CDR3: CASSPLTSLSQETQYF

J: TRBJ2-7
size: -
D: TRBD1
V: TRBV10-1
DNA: TGCGCCAGCAGCCTGGACAGGGGCTACGAGCAGTACTTC
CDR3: CASSLDRGYEQYF

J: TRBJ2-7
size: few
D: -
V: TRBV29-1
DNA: TGCAGCGTTGCGTTTGGGGAGTCCGAGCAGTACTTC
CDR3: CSVAFGESEQYF

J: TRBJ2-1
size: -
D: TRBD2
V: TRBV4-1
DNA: TGCGCCAGCAGCCTAGCGGGGGGGCCCTACAATGAGCAGTTCTTC
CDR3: CASSLAGGPYNEQFF

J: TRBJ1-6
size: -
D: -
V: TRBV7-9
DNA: TGTGCCAGCAGCTTATCTAACAGTAATTCACCCCTCCACTTT
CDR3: CASSLSNSNSPLHF

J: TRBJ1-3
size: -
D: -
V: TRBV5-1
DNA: TGCGCCAGCAGCTTTGGGGGGGCCGGAAACACCATATATTTT
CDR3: CASSFGGAGNTIYF

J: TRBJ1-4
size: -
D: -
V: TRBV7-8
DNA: TGTGCCAGCAGCTTTGGCGCGGCTAATGAAAAACTGTTTTTT
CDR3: CASSFGAANEKLFF

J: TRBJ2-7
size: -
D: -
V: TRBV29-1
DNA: TGCAGCGTTGAAGATTACGGGGGCGAGCAGTACTTC
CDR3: CSVEDYGGEQYF

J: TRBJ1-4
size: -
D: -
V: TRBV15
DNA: TGTGCCACCAGTGGGGGGTCCAGGCATGAAAAACTGTTTTTT
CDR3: CATSGGSRHEKLFF

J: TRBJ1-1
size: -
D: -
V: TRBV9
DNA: TGTGCCAGCAGCGTAGTTGGCCCGAACACTGAAGCTTTCTTT
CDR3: CASSVVGPNTEAFF

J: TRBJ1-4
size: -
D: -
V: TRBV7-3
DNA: TGTGCCAGCAGCCTGACTCGGGGGGACGGTAATGAAAAACTGTTTTTT
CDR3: CASSLTRGDGNEKLFF

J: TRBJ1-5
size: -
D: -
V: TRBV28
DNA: TGTGCCAGCAGGCAACCGAGCCATCAGCCCCAGCATTTT
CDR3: CASRQPSHQPQHF

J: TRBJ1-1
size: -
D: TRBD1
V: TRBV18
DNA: TGTGCCAGCTCACCGGACAGGACGAACACTGAAGCTTTCTTT
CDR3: CASSPDRTNTEAFF

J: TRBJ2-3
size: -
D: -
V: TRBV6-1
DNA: TGTGCCAGCAGTGAAGGAGAGGTCCGTCTGTATTTT
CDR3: CASSEGEVRLYF

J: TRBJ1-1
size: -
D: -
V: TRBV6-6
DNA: TGTGCCAGCAGTTACCCAGGGATGAACACTGAAGCTTTCTTT
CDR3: CASSYPGMNTEAFF

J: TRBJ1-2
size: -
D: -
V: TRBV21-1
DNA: TGTGCCAGCAGCAAATCAGGGTCGGGACAGCTAGTCGGCTACACCTTC
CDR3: CASSKSGSGQLVGYTF

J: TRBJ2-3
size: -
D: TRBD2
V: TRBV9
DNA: TGTGCCAGCAGCGTAGTGGGCGGGGGGGGCACAGATACGCAGTATTTT
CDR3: CASSVVGGGGTDTQYF

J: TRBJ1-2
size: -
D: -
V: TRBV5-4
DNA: TGTGCCAGCAGGGGATCGGACAGTTCCTCCTATGGCTACACCTTC
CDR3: CASRGSDSSSYGYTF

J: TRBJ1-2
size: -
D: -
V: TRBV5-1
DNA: TGCGCCAGCAGCGGTAGAGGGGGTAGCTATGGCTACACCTTC
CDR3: CASSGRGGSYGYTF

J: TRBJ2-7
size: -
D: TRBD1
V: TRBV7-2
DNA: TGTGCCAGCAGCTTATGGGGACAGGGGGGCGACGAGCAGTACTTC
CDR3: CASSLWGQGGDEQYF

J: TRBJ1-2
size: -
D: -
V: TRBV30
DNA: TGTGCCTGGAGTTTAGGGGAAAGGGGGTATGGCTACACCTTC
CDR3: CAWSLGERGYGYTF

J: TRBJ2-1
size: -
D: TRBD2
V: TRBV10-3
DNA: TGTGCCATCAGTGACCCCCTAGCGGGGGGCCATGAGCAGTTCTTC
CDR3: CAISDPLAGGHEQFF

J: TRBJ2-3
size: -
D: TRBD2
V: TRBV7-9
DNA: TGTGCCAGCAGTCTACTAGCGGGGGGAGCAGATACGCAGTATTTT
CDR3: CASSLLAGGADTQYF

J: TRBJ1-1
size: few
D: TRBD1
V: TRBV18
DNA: TGTGCCAGCTCCGCTAGGGGGCAGCGCACTGAAGCTTTCTTT
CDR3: CASSARGQRTEAFF

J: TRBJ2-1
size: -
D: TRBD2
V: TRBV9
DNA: TGTGCCAGCAGCTACGAAACCTGGACTAGCGGGGGAAATGAGCAGTTCTTC
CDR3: CASSYETWTSGGNEQFF

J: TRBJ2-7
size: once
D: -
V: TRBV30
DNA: TGTGCCTGGAGTGGCCCCCGAGGCGGCTCCTACGAGCAGTACTTC
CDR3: CAWSGPRGGSYEQYF

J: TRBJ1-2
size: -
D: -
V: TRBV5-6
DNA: TGTGCCAGCAGCTTGGCAGGGATGGGTGGCTACACCTTC
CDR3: CASSLAGMGGYTF

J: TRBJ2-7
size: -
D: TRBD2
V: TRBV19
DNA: TGTGCCAGTAGTTTGGGGACTAGCGGGGTCGTGCAGTACTTC
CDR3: CASSLGTSGVVQYF

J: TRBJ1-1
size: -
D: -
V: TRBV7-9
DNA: TGTGCCAGCAGCTCCTTTTCGTCTGAAGCTTTCTTT
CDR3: CASSSFSSEAFF

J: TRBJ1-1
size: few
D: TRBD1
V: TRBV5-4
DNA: TGTGCCAGCAGCCACGGACAGGGGTCGAGGGGCCTCAAGACTGAAGCTTTCTTT
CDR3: CASSHGQGSRGLKTEAFF

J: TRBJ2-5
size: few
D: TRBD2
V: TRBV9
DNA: TGTGCCAGCAGCGTAAGGTCTAGCGGGGGGCGACCCCAAGAGACCCAGTACTTC
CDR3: CASSVRSSGGRPQETQYF

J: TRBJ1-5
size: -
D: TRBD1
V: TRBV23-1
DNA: TGCGCCAGCAGTCACTACCGGGACAGGAGTTATCAGCCCCAGCATTTT
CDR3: CASSHYRDRSYQPQHF

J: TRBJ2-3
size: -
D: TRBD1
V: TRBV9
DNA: TGTGCCAGCAGCGCGACAGGGACAGATACGCAGTATTTT
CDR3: CASSATGTDTQYF

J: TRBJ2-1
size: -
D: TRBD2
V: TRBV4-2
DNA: TGTGCCAGCAGCCATGGACTAGCGGTTTACAATGAGCAGTTCTTC
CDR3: CASSHGLAVYNEQFF

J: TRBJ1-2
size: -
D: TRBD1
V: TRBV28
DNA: TGTGCCAGCAGTTTACCCCGGGACAGGGGGATTGGCTACACCTTC
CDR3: CASSLPRDRGIGYTF

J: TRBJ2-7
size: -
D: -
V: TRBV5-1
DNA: TGCGCCAGCAGCTTGGTAGGCGGAGAGTTCTACGAGCAGTACTTC
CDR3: CASSLVGGEFYEQYF

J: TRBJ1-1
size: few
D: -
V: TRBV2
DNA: TGTGCCAGCAAAGAGGGAGGCGTAAAAGCTTTCTTT
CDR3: CASKEGGVKAFF

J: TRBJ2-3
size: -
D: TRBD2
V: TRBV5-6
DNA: TGTGCCAGCCGCGAGAGGGCTAGCGGGGGCACAGATACGCAGTATTTT
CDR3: CASRERASGGTDTQYF